The rows below give T cell receptor beta chains drawn from one sample of a study of shared clonotypes between healthy human individuals. Sequencing was performed with immunoSEQ multiplex PCR; in TCRdb, only in-frame clones are kept and a portion is missing. The table records 1.6 million or so clones, 98% of them present only once. The sample consisted of naive CD4+ T cells sorted from blood. These TCRs come from a man aged 25-45 years in good health. The CDR3 runs from the conserved cysteine through the conserved F or W. The D gene is left open where the match is weak. Clone size is stated in some rows and not others, as once, few, many or a class when expanded.

TGTGCCAGCAGCTTATTTGGGGGACAGCCCCAGCATTTT	CASSLFGGQPQHF	TRBV7-2	TRBJ1-5	-	-
TGCGCCAGCAGCTTGAAACCCAAGGAATACAATGAGCAGTTCTTC	CASSLKPKEYNEQFF	TRBV5-1	TRBJ2-1	-	-
TGCAGCGTTTCACAGGGGGCCAAAAACATTCAGTACTTC	CSVSQGAKNIQYF	TRBV29-1	TRBJ2-4	-	TRBD1
TGTGCCAGCAGCCCATCTAGCGGGAGGGGTGATGAGCAGTACTTC	CASSPSSGRGDEQYF	TRBV7-3	TRBJ2-7	-	TRBD2
TGTGCCAGCAGTTTATATGGGGGGGAGGGATCCTACGAGCAGTACTTC	CASSLYGGEGSYEQYF	TRBV28	TRBJ2-7	-	TRBD2
TGTGCCAGCAGTGACAGGGGAAGCTCCTACGAGCAGTACTTC	CASSDRGSSYEQYF	TRBV6-1	TRBJ2-7	-	-
TGTGCCAGCAGCCGTTCGACCTACGAGCAGTACTTC	CASSRSTYEQYF	TRBV7-9	TRBJ2-7	-	-
TGTGCCAGCAGGGCAGGGGATGCAACTAATGAAAAACTGTTTTTT	CASRAGDATNEKLFF	TRBV6-1	TRBJ1-4	few	-
TGTGCCAGCAGCTTGGCGGGCCCGACGGGTCAGCCCCAGCATTTT	CASSLAGPTGQPQHF	TRBV7-8	TRBJ1-5	-	-
TGTGCCAGCAGCTCTGGGACTAGCGGGATGAGCTCCTACAATGAGCAGTTCTTC	CASSSGTSGMSSYNEQFF	TRBV11-3	TRBJ2-1	-	TRBD2
TGCGCCAGCAGCCCAGAGGTTAGCTACGAGCAGTACTTC	CASSPEVSYEQYF	TRBV5-1	TRBJ2-7	-	-
TGTGCCACCAGCAGAGATTTGGGGACAGGGGGAAGCAATCAGCCCCAGCATTTT	CATSRDLGTGGSNQPQHF	TRBV15	TRBJ1-5	-	TRBD1
TGTGCCAGCAGTATACCGGGACAGGGTTCCACTGAAGCTTTCTTT	CASSIPGQGSTEAFF	TRBV28	TRBJ1-1	-	TRBD1
TGTGCTGGGGGCGGTAACTATGGCTACACCTTC	CAGGGNYGYTF	TRBV28	TRBJ1-2	-	-
TGCGCCAGCAGCGCCCTCCCCGGGACAGCTCTACAAGAGACCCAGTACTTC	CASSALPGTALQETQYF	TRBV5-1	TRBJ2-5	-	TRBD1
TGTGCCAGCAGTGCTTTGACTAGCAGACAAGAGACCCAGTACTTC	CASSALTSRQETQYF	TRBV27	TRBJ2-5	-	TRBD2
TGCGCCAGCAGCTTGTCTTCCTACACTGAAGCTTTCTTT	CASSLSSYTEAFF	TRBV5-1	TRBJ1-1	-	-
TGTGCCAGCAGCTTAGTTGTACGGACCGGGGATGAAAAACTGTTTTTT	CASSLVVRTGDEKLFF	TRBV11-2	TRBJ1-4	-	-
TGTGCCAGCAGCCAAGTGGAGGGAAACACCATATATTTT	CASSQVEGNTIYF	TRBV4-2	TRBJ1-3	-	-
TGTGCCAGCAGCTCCCCCCGGGACAGCTATTACGAGCAGTACTTC	CASSSPRDSYYEQYF	TRBV5-4	TRBJ2-7	-	TRBD1
TGCAGCGTTACCCTTGGGGGCGGGTTATATGGCTACACCTTC	CSVTLGGGLYGYTF	TRBV29-1	TRBJ1-2	once	-
TGTGCCAGCAGTTGGGGTCAGGTAGGGATGACAGATACGCAGTATTTT	CASSWGQVGMTDTQYF	TRBV27	TRBJ2-3	-	-
TGCGCCAGCAGCTTGGCCTTTAATCGGGCCGGGGGGACCCAGTACTTC	CASSLAFNRAGGTQYF	TRBV5-1	TRBJ2-5	-	-
TGTGCCAGCAGTCGACAGGTCTCCTACGAGCAGTACTTC	CASSRQVSYEQYF	TRBV27	TRBJ2-7	-	-
TGTGCCAGTAGTATAGCGGGAGAGACCCAGTACTTC	CASSIAGETQYF	TRBV19	TRBJ2-5	-	-